This entry concerns a single TCR beta chain. Its antigen is unknown. The data originate from a study of regulatory T cells in long-lasting Graves disease. The study, taken as a whole, reports: Persistent Graves' cases showed lower TCR diversity than newly diagnosed cases. Persistent disease favored TRBV28, TRBJ1-2 and TRBJ2-5. The study found persistent patients shared more public clonotypes (over 2,500) than new patients (966).

Through Arm-PCR of CDR3 regions and iRepertoire HTBI primers, TCR beta libraries were built. A single record per CDR3 protein comes from TCRdb applying MiXCR to the multiplex PCR reads. The sample carries approximately 690,000 distinct CDR3 sequences, 25% to 35% recorded once. Trimming removed 4 bases at V and 1 base at J, with 11 bases between. From germline, CDR1 is SGHRS and CDR2 YFSETQ. This CDR3 is 14 amino acids long. Regarding time point: persistent/refractory GD, antithyroid drugs over 5 years with positive TRAb. PBMC-derived RNA was used for the TCR library. A blood draw put about 10 milliliters of peripheral blood into EDTA tubes.

The gene calls are TRBV5-1 and TRBJ1-1; no clear D gene. The specimen comprised peripheral blood mononuclear cells (PBMCs), sampled when the disease was refractory, from a patient treated with antithyroid drugs. The clonotype originates from a female donor with Graves disease. In nucleotides, the CDR3 is TGCGCCAGCAGCAAGGGCGGAGAGAACACTGAAGCTTTCTTT. Amino acid sequence: CASSKGGENTEAFF.